This TCR beta chain was profiled in a study of shared clonotypes between healthy human individuals. Notes on the study in general: Naive subsets tended to show greater estimated richness than memory subsets.

Germline values: CDR1 MNHEY, CDR2 SMNVEV (reference sequence). V lost 2 bases, J lost 2 bases, and 7 bases stayed unmatched. CDR3 length equals 17 residues. A note on this clone: Its matching antigen is unknown.

Produced via immunoSEQ multiplex PCR; TCRdb's table is partial and in-frame only. There are more than 1,200,000 clones in the sample; less than 99% occur only once, and around 0.33% lies in the top ten. This TCR was sampled from a young man in good health. J is TRBJ2-3 and V is TRBV27; TRBD2 aligns across 10 bases. What was sequenced was naive CD4+ T cells sorted from blood. Subset given: CD45RA+ positively selected. CDR3 in amino acids: CASSLRVGTSVTDTQYF. The CDR3, as DNA: TGTGCCAGCAGTTTAAGGGTTGGGACTAGCGTCACAGATACGCAGTATTTT.